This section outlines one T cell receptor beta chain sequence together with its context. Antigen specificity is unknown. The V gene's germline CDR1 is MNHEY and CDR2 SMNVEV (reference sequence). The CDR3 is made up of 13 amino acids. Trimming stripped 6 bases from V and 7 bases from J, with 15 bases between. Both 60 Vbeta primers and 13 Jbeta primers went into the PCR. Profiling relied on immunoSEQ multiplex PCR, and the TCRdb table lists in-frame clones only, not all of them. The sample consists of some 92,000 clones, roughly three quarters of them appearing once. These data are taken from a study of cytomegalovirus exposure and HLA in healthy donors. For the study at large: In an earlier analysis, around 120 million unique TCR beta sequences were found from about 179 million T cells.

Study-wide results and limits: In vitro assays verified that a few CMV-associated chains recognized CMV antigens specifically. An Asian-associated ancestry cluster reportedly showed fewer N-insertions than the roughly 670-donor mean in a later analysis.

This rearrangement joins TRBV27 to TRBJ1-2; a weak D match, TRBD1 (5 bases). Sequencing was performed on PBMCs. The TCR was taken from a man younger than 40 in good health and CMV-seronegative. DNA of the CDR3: TGTGCCAGCAGCTCATTTCGGGACTCTGGCTACACCTTC. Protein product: CASSSFRDSGYTF.